The 7 T cell receptor beta chains in this list originate from one sample, sequenced in a study of T cell responses to AZD1222 COVID-19 vaccine. Sequenced by immunoSEQ multiplex PCR; TCRdb stores in-frame clones only, minus some. This table holds 150,000 or so clones, roughly nine tenths found once. Source: peripheral blood, taken on day 0 of AZD1222 vaccination. These receptors were taken from an adult in good health.

The gene calls are TRBV7-2 and TRBJ2-5, with a tentative D call TRBD1 (5 bases). The CDR3 consists of 15 residues. Trimming took off 2 bases at V and 1 base at J, with 11 bases between the two ends. The germline V gene encodes CDR1 SGHTA and CDR2 FQGNSA. CDR3 nucleotide sequence: TGTGCCAGCAGCTTAATGTGGGGCCCCCAAGAGACCCAGTACTTC. Its protein is CASSLMWGPQETQYF.

This chain links TRBV7-3 with TRBJ2-3, with 10 bases aligning to TRBD2. Germline assignment: CDR1 SGHTA and CDR2 FQGTGA. The CDR3 covers 15 residues. V lost 3 bases to trimming and J lost 1 base; unmatched junction nucleotides: 1. The CDR3 DNA reads TGTGCCAGCAGCTTTCTAGCGGGAGGCACAGATACGCAGTATTTT. This translates into CASSFLAGGTDTQYF. The full variable domain, in which reference TRBV7-3 and TRBJ2-3 provide the parts outside the CDR3, is GAGVSQTPSNKVTEKGKYVELRCDPISGHTALYWYRQSLGQGPEFLIYFQGTGAADDSGLPNDRFFAVRPEGSVSTLKIQRTERGDSAVYLCASSFLAGGTDTQYFGPGTRLTVL.

This clone was seen a single time. The chain carries TRBV5-1 and TRBJ1-6; 9 bases agree with TRBD1. Germline V gene sequence: CDR1 SGHRS, CDR2 YFSETQ. The V and J ends lost 0 bases and 7 bases, in that order; junction bases with no gene match: 5. This CDR3 is 16 amino acids long. CDR3 protein: CASSLAAGTGNSPLHF. The CDR3 DNA follows: TGCGCCAGCAGCTTGGCCGCCGGGACAGGGAATTCACCCCTCCACTTT.

This rearrangement joins TRBV7-2 to TRBJ2-3; no clear D gene. The CDR3 extends over 12 amino acids. Between the trimmed V and J ends, which lost 3 bases and 6 bases, there was a span of 7 bases. The germline V gene has CDR1 SGHTA and CDR2 FQGNSA. For the CDR3, the DNA is TGTGCCAGCAGCTTTATCGGGGATACGCAGTATTTT. It translates to CASSFIGDTQYF.

The chain combines TRBV10-3 with TRBJ1-1; tentative D call: TRBD1 (5 bases). CDR1 and CDR2 from the germline V gene are ENHRY and SYGVKD. Trimming shortened V by 2 bases and J by 4 bases, and 17 bases separated the two germline ends. This CDR3 contains 16 residues. In DNA, the CDR3 is TGTGCCATCAGTGAGCCCCCCGGGAGTAGGGGCACTGAAGCTTTCTTT. This encodes CAISEPPGSRGTEAFF.

This clone was picked up a small number of times. V and J are TRBV5-1 and TRBJ1-4; TRBD1 agrees at 9 bases. Germline values: CDR1 SGHRS, CDR2 YFSETQ. The junction had 7 bases not matched to a gene; V was cut back by 5 bases and J by 5 bases. The CDR3 has 15 amino acids. DNA of the CDR3: TGCGCCAGCAGGGCCGGGACAGGGTTGAATGAAAAACTGTTTTTT. Its translation: CASRAGTGLNEKLFF. Supplemented by reference TRBV5-1 and TRBJ1-4, the full variable domain reads KAGVTQTPRYLIKTRGQQVTLSCSPISGHRSVSWYQQTPGQGLQFLFEYFSETQRNKGNFPGRFSGRQFSNSRSEMNVSTLELGDSALYLCASRAGTGLNEKLFFGSGTQLSVL.

This chain joins TRBV5-4 and TRBJ1-2, with a possible D match to TRBD1 (5 bases). Germline V gene lookup returns CDR1 SGHNT and CDR2 YYREEE (reference sequence). The CDR3 length is 15 residues. V gave up 5 bases and J gave up 0 bases, with 14 bases separating them. DNA of the CDR3: TGTGCCAGCAGATCCTCCGGGACTACTAACTATGGCTACACCTTC. This sequence encodes CASRSSGTTNYGYTF.